This is a list of T cell receptor beta chains from one sample in a study of blood T cell repertoires in COVID-19. Sequencing used immunoSEQ multiplex PCR; TCRdb keeps in-frame clones, though not all of them. The data contain about 98,000 clones, approximately 86% of them singletons. The sample comprised peripheral blood. The receptors stem from a man aged 65-85 years with active or convalescent COVID-19. The CDR3 runs from the conserved cysteine through the conserved F or W. D genes are given only for firm matches. A row's size may be missing; if present it is once, few, many or a size class.

>TRBV5-1|TRBD1|13|TRBJ2-4|-
TGCGCCAGCAGCCCGGGACAGGGGAACATTCAGTACTTC
CASSPGQGNIQYF
>TRBV20-1|TRBD2|14|TRBJ2-1|-
TGCAGTGCTAGTCGTAGCGGGGGGACAAATGAGCAGTTCTTC
CSASRSGGTNEQFF
>TRBV5-6|TRBD1|15|TRBJ2-3|-
TGTGCCAGCAGCTCGCCGGGACAGGGGCTAGATACGCAGTATTTT
CASSSPGQGLDTQYF
>TRBV21-1|-|18|TRBJ2-3|-
TGTGCCAGCAGCGTGACTAGCGGGGAGCAGGTTCAAGAGGATACGCAGTATTTT
CASSVTSGEQVQEDTQYF
>TRBV21-1|-|14|TRBJ2-5|-
TGTGCCAGCAGCTCCTCAAGAGAGTTCAAGACCCAGTACTTC
CASSSSREFKTQYF
>TRBV4-1|TRBD2|16|TRBJ2-5|-
TGCGCCAGCAGCCAGTCGGGACTAGAGAGTCGTGAGACCCAGTACTTC
CASSQSGLESRETQYF
>TRBV5-1|-|14|TRBJ1-2|-
TGCGCCAGCAGCTTGGCAGGGGCTAACTATGGCTACACCTTC
CASSLAGANYGYTF
>TRBV7-2|-|13|TRBJ2-7|many
TGTGCCAGCAGCTTAGCGTCAGGGCGAGAGCAGTACTTC
CASSLASGREQYF
>TRBV10-3|TRBD1|15|TRBJ1-1|-
TGTGCCACCACAGGGACAGGGAGCGGGAACACTGAAGCTTTCTTT
CATTGTGSGNTEAFF
>TRBV6-5|-|13|TRBJ1-1|-
TGTGCCAGCAGAATGACAGGGAACACTGAAGCTTTCTTT
CASRMTGNTEAFF
>TRBV2|TRBD2|15|TRBJ2-7|few
TGTGCCAGCAGTGAGCCCTGGGGGGGGAACTACGAGCAGTACTTC
CASSEPWGGNYEQYF
>TRBV7-2|-|12|TRBJ2-7|-
TGTGCCAGCAGCCGTCAGGGTTACGAGCAGTACTTC
CASSRQGYEQYF
>TRBV5-6|-|14|TRBJ1-2|-
TGTGCCAGCAGCGCGGATAGAGGCGGCTATGGCTACACCTTC
CASSADRGGYGYTF
>TRBV12-3/TRBV12-4|-|13|TRBJ1-1|once
TGTGCCAGCACCATCGGTGGGAACACTGAAGCTTTCTTT
CASTIGGNTEAFF
>TRBV5-1|-|14|TRBJ1-1|-
TGCGCCAGCAGCTTGGTGGGCCCGAACACTGAAGCTTTCTTT
CASSLVGPNTEAFF
>TRBV9|TRBD1|15|TRBJ2-3|-
TGTGCCAGCAGCTTACTTGGGACAGCATCAGATACGCAGTATTTT
CASSLLGTASDTQYF
>TRBV19|-|15|TRBJ2-1|-
TGTGCCAGTAGTATACTAGACGGTACCTACAATGAGCAGTTCTTC
CASSILDGTYNEQFF
>TRBV7-2|TRBD1|15|TRBJ2-5|-
TGTGCCAGCAGCCCCACCGGGACAGGGACTGAGACCCAGTACTTC
CASSPTGTGTETQYF
>TRBV7-9|-|15|TRBJ2-3|-
TGTGCCAGCAGCTCCCCAGGACACGGGACAGATACGCAGTATTTT
CASSSPGHGTDTQYF
>TRBV5-1|TRBD1|15|TRBJ1-1|-
TGCGCCAGCAGCTTCGGGACAGGGACGAACACTGAAGCTTTCTTT
CASSFGTGTNTEAFF
>TRBV5-6|TRBD2|14|TRBJ2-7|-
TGTGCCAGCGCTCTAGCGGGGGGTCCGTACGAGCAGTACTTC
CASALAGGPYEQYF
>TRBV9|-|13|TRBJ2-3|-
TGTGCCAGCAGCGTACTAGCCACAGATACGCAGTATTTT
CASSVLATDTQYF
>TRBV5-6|TRBD1|16|TRBJ1-4|-
TGTGCCAGCAGCTTGCAAGGACAGGGGTACGGTGAAAAACTGTTTTTT
CASSLQGQGYGEKLFF
>TRBV18|TRBD2|21|TRBJ2-1|once
TGTGCCAGCTCATCGCGCAACATAAGACTAGCGGGGGCCAGTAAATACAATGAGCAGTTCTTC
CASSSRNIRLAGASKYNEQFF
>TRBV30|TRBD1|13|TRBJ1-6|-
TGTGCCGGAAGTTACAGGGGGCCTTCACCCCTCCACTTT
CAGSYRGPSPLHF
>TRBV12-3/TRBV12-4|-|13|TRBJ2-5|-
TGTGCCAGCAGTTTAGATCTCGGGGAGACCCAGTACTTC
CASSLDLGETQYF
>TRBV7-2|TRBD1|13|TRBJ1-6|-
TGTGCCAGCAGCCGGGACAGGGGATCACCCCTCCACTTT
CASSRDRGSPLHF
>TRBV27|-|16|TRBJ2-2|-
TGTGCCAGCAGACCTGGACAGGGCAGGACTAGCGGGGAGCTGTTTTTT
CASRPGQGRTSGELFF
>TRBV7-2|-|14|TRBJ1-4|few
TGTGCCAGCAGACTGACACCCTCTAATGAAAAACTGTTTTTT
CASRLTPSNEKLFF
>TRBV7-3|-|15|TRBJ1-2|-
TGTGCCAGCAGCTCCCTCCAAACGGGGAACTATGGCTACACCTTC
CASSSLQTGNYGYTF
>TRBV5-4|TRBD1|15|TRBJ1-2|-
TGTGCCAGCAGCACACAGGGGGCGCGGGGCTATGGCTACACCTTC
CASSTQGARGYGYTF
>TRBV5-8|TRBD1|18|TRBJ1-5|few
TGTGCCAGCAGCTCACACAGGGGGCAGCGATATAGCAATCAGCCCCAGCATTTT
CASSSHRGQRYSNQPQHF
>TRBV29-1|-|12|TRBJ2-5|-
TGCAGCGCCAGGAACCGTGGGGAGACCCAGTACTTC
CSARNRGETQYF
>TRBV19|TRBD2|16|TRBJ2-1|-
TGTGCCAGTAGTATAAATAGGGGACTAGCTTGGAATGAGCAGTTCTTC
CASSINRGLAWNEQFF
>TRBV7-2|TRBD2|15|TRBJ2-1|-
TGTGCCAGCAGCTTAGTCGGCGGGGGGGCGTATGAGCAGTTCTTC
CASSLVGGGAYEQFF
>TRBV29-1|-|10|TRBJ2-4|-
TGCAGCGTTGGGGAGGACATTCAGTACTTC
CSVGEDIQYF
>TRBV5-1|TRBD2|15|TRBJ2-2|-
TGCGCCAGCAGGGGGACTAGTCAAAACACCGGGGAGCTGTTTTTT
CASRGTSQNTGELFF
>TRBV30|-|14|TRBJ1-1|-
TGTGCCTGGAGTCCAGGGAGGGAGAACACTGAAGCTTTCTTT
CAWSPGRENTEAFF
>TRBV7-9|-|15|TRBJ2-7|-
TGTGCCAGCAGCTGGCTCCGGGGGGCGTCCTACGAGCAGTACTTC
CASSWLRGASYEQYF
>TRBV9|-|13|TRBJ2-1|-
TGTGCCAGCAGCCCCGGACAGATCAATGAGCAGTTCTTC
CASSPGQINEQFF
>TRBV7-9|TRBD1|16|TRBJ1-3|-
TGTGCCAGCAGCCTGGGGGACAGGGCGGCTGGAAACACCATATATTTT
CASSLGDRAAGNTIYF
>TRBV6-1|TRBD2|14|TRBJ2-1|few
TGTGCCAGCAGTGAACTAGCGGGGGTACCCTGGCAGTTCTTC
CASSELAGVPWQFF
>TRBV9|-|17|TRBJ1-3|-
TGTGCCAGCAGCGTAGAAAGGCAGGCCTTAGCTGGAAACACCATATATTTT
CASSVERQALAGNTIYF
>TRBV10-1|-|14|TRBJ1-1|-
TGCGCCAGCAGTGAGCCACGGACGTCCGGGGAGGCTTTCTTT
CASSEPRTSGEAFF
>TRBV5-5|-|16|TRBJ2-7|-
TGTGCCAGCAGCCCCGCCGGCGGGTATGGCCTCTACGAGCAGTACTTC
CASSPAGGYGLYEQYF
>TRBV5-4|-|13|TRBJ1-4|-
TGTGCCAGCAGCTTGGTCAGTGATGAAAAACTGTTTTTT
CASSLVSDEKLFF
>TRBV11-2|-|13|TRBJ1-1|-
TGTGCCAGCAGCTTAGGGGGGGACACTGAAGCTTTCTTT
CASSLGGDTEAFF
>TRBV6-2/TRBV6-3|TRBD2|15|TRBJ2-7|-
TGTGCCAGCAGTAGACTAGCGGGGGGCTACTACGAGCAGTACTTC
CASSRLAGGYYEQYF
>TRBV25-1|TRBD1|11|TRBJ2-7|few
TGTGCCAGCGGGACAGCCTACGAGCAGTACTTC
CASGTAYEQYF
>TRBV10-3|TRBD1|15|TRBJ1-6|-
TGTGCCATCAGTGGGGGCCGGGACAGACATTCACCCCTCCACTTT
CAISGGRDRHSPLHF
>TRBV5-1|TRBD2|15|TRBJ2-7|once
TGCGCCAGCAGCTTGCGGGAGGCCAGTGAGGACGAGCAGTACTTC
CASSLREASEDEQYF
>TRBV18|TRBD1|15|TRBJ2-2|once
TGTGCCAGCTCACCAAGCCAGGGGGATACCGGGGAGCTGTTTTTT
CASSPSQGDTGELFF
>TRBV9|TRBD1|17|TRBJ1-1|-
TGTGCCAGCAGCGACGGACAGGGGGCGCTCCCTGACCCTGAAGCTTTCTTT
CASSDGQGALPDPEAFF